These 9 T cell receptor beta chains came from one sample sequenced in a study of blood T cell repertoires in COVID-19. Using immunoSEQ multiplex PCR, the repertoire was profiled, and TCRdb retains in-frame clones only, with some absent. The data show some 230,000 clones, approximately 92% seen once. Input material: PBMCs or T cells enriched from blood (not recorded which). These receptors all come from a woman under 30 in a cohort exposed to, infected with or recovered from COVID-19 (not recorded which).

The CDR3 here is CSASGTGSHEQYF. CDR3 nucleotides: TGCAGTGCGAGTGGGACAGGGAGCCACGAGCAGTACTTC. V and J are TRBV20-1 and TRBJ2-7; 9 bases align to TRBD1. Trimming cost V 6 bases and J 5 bases; bases outside gene matches: 8. CDR3 length: 13 amino acids. Germline values: CDR1 DFQATT, CDR2 SNEGSKA (reference sequence).

The chain has TRBV3-1 (or the pseudogene TRBV3-2) and TRBJ1-1; maybe TRBD1 (6 bases). The V gene lost 4 bases and the J gene lost 8 bases, with 17 bases spanning the gap. The CDR3 is made up of 14 amino acids. Germline V gene sequence: CDR1 LGHDT, CDR2 YNNKEL (reference sequence). The CDR3 reads CASSREGGGSEAFF. CDR3 in DNA: TGTGCCAGCAGCCGAGAGGGAGGGGGGTCGGAAGCTTTCTTT.

J is TRBJ2-1 and V is TRBV10-2; possibly TRBD2 for D (6 bases). Germline values: CDR1 WSHSY, CDR2 SAAADI. The CDR3 has 13 residues. Trimming took 6 bases from V and 10 from J, leaving 16 bases between them. The CDR3 region is CASSPTRESEQFF. CDR3 DNA sequence: TGCGCCAGCAGCCCGACTAGAGAATCAGAGCAGTTCTTC.

The V and J genes are TRBV7-3 and TRBJ2-5; 8 nucleotides match TRBD1. V dropped 5 bases and J dropped 4; count of bases not matched to a gene: 3. The CDR3 spans 13 residues. CDR1 is SGHTA and CDR2 is FQGTGA in the germline V gene. The CDR3 nucleotides read TGTGCCAGCAGCGATGACAGGGGAGAGACCCAGTACTTC. Protein: CASSDDRGETQYF.

The CDR3 nucleotides are TGCGCCAGCAGCTTGCTCGTGCTAGCGGGAGATGGCACAGATACGCAGTATTTT. Translation: CASSLLVLAGDGTDTQYF. The chain employs TRBV5-1 and TRBJ2-3, with TRBD2 identical over 10 bases. V gave up 1 base and J gave up 1 base; unmatched junction bases: 9. Germline V gene lookup returns CDR1 SGHRS and CDR2 YFSETQ. The CDR3 is 18 amino acids. The full variable domain, completed using reference TRBV5-1 and TRBJ2-3, is KAGVTQTPRYLIKTRGQQVTLSCSPISGHRSVSWYQQTPGQGLQFLFEYFSETQRNKGNFPGRFSGRQFSNSRSEMNVSTLELGDSALYLCASSLLVLAGDGTDTQYFGPGTRLTVL.

CDR3 protein: CATAGDSPNTEAFF. CDR3 nucleotide sequence: TGTGCCACCGCCGGGGACAGCCCGAACACTGAAGCTTTCTTT. The chain is built from TRBV19 and TRBJ1-1, with TRBD1 matching over 7 bases. This CDR3 contains 14 residues. The germline V gene encodes CDR1 LNHDA and CDR2 SQIVND (reference sequence). Germline trimming cut 10 bases from V and 1 base from J; bases unmatched to any gene: 9.

The chain employs TRBV7-6 and TRBJ2-1, with 8 positions matching TRBD2. Germline V gene lookup returns CDR1 SGHVS and CDR2 FNYEAQ. Losses at the gene ends were 5 bases for V and 3 bases for J; bases not matched to a gene: 6. CDR3 length equals 15 residues. CDR3 sequence (DNA): TGTGCCAGCAGCCCCCGACTAGCGAACTACAATGAGCAGTTCTTC. It specifies CASSPRLANYNEQFF.

The chain links TRBV12-3 or TRBV12-4 to TRBJ1-1; D gene ambiguous. With 5 bases removed from V and 5 bases from J, the gap between germline ends came to 12 bases. This CDR3 has 13 residues. Here the CDR3 DNA reads TGTGCCAGCAGTATCTCCGGAGGAACTGAAGCTTTCTTT. Translation: CASSISGGTEAFF.

This rearrangement joins TRBV5-1 to TRBJ2-7; 8 nucleotides align to TRBD1. The germline CDR1 and CDR2 sequences are SGHRS and YFSETQ. J gave up 5 bases and V 0 bases, and 4 bases lay outside the gene matches. The CDR3 runs 14 residues. CDR3 sequence reads: CASSLEQGVDEQYF. The CDR3, as DNA: TGCGCCAGCAGCTTGGAACAGGGGGTGGACGAGCAGTACTTC. The full variable domain, completed using reference TRBV5-1 and TRBJ2-7, is KAGVTQTPRYLIKTRGQQVTLSCSPISGHRSVSWYQQTPGQGLQFLFEYFSETQRNKGNFPGRFSGRQFSNSRSEMNVSTLELGDSALYLCASSLEQGVDEQYFGPGTRLTVT.